This section outlines one T cell receptor beta chain sequence together with its context. This entry is derived from a study of blood T cell repertoires in COVID-19. Study as a whole: The United States, Italy and Spain supplied acute and convalescent COVID-19 samples.

Per the original data handling: The assay estimated nucleated cells by amplifying reference gene primers. Sequenced by immunoSEQ multiplex PCR; TCRdb stores in-frame clones only, minus some. V, J and clone size derive from that table, while D and trimming were established from the DNA sequence. The sample includes around 130,000 clones, around three quarters of them seen just once. The V gene's germline CDR1 is LNHDA and CDR2 SQIVND (reference sequence). The V and J ends lost 5 bases and 1 base respectively, with 11 bases between them. CDR3 size: 14 residues. Sequencing was performed on peripheral blood. J is TRBJ2-5 and V is TRBV19, with D possibly being TRBD1 (5 bases). The TCR sequence derives from a human donor in a cohort sampled during active COVID-19. For the CDR3, the DNA is TGTGCCAGTAGTCTGACAGCCCTCCAAGAGACCCAGTACTTC. As protein: CASSLTALQETQYF.